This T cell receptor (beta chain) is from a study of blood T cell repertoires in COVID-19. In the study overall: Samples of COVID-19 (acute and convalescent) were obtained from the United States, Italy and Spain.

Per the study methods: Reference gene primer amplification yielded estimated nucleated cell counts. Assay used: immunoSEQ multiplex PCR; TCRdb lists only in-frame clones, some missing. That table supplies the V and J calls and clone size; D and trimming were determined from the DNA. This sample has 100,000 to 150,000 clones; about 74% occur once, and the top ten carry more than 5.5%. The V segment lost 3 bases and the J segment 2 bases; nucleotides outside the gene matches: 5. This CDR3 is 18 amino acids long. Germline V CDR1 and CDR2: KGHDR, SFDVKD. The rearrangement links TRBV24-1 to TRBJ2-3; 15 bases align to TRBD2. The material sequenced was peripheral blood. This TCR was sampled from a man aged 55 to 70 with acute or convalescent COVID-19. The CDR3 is CATSDPGTSGGITDTQYF. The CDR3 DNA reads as TGTGCCACCAGTGATCCCGGGACTAGCGGGGGGATCACAGATACGCAGTATTTT.